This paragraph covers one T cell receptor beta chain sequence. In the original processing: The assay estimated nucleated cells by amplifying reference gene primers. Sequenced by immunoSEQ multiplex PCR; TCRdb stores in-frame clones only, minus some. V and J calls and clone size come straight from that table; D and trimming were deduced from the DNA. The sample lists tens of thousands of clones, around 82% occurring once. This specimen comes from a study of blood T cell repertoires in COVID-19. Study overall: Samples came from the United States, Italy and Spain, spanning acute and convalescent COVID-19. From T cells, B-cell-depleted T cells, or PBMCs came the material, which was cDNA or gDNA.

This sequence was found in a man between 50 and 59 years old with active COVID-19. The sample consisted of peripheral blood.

The CDR3 region is CAWKLLVYEQYF. The CDR3 nucleotides are TGTGCCTGGAAATTACTCGTATACGAGCAGTACTTC. This chain links TRBV30 with TRBJ2-7, with D uncertain. Trimming took off 4 bases at V and 4 bases at J, with 11 bases between the two ends. The CDR3 runs 12 residues. Germline V gene data show CDR1 as GTSNPN and CDR2 as SVGIG (reference sequence).